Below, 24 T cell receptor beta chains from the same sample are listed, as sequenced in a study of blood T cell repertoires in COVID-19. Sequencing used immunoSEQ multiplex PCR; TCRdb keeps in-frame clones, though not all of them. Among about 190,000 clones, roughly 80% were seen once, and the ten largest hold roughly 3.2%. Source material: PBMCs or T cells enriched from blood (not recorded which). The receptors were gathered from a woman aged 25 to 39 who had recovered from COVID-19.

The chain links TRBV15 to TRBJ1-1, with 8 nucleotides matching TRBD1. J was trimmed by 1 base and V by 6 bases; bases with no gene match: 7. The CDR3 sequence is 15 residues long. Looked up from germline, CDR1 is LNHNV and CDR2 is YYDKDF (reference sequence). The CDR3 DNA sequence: TGTGCCACCAGTCGGCCCCAGGGGGCGAACACTGAAGCTTTCTTT. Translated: CATSRPQGANTEAFF.

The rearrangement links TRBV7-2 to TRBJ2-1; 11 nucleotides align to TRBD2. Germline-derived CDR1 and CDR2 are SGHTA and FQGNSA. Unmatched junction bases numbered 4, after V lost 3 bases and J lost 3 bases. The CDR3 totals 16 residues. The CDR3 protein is CASSFGLAGGYNEQFF. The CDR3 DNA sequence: TGTGCCAGCAGCTTCGGACTAGCGGGCGGCTACAATGAGCAGTTCTTC.

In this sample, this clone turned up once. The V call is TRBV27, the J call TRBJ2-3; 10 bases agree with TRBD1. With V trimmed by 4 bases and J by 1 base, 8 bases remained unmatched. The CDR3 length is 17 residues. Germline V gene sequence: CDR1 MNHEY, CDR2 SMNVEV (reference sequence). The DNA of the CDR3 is TGTGCCAGCAGTTCGTGGACAGGGGGGCATGGCACAGATACGCAGTATTTT. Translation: CASSSWTGGHGTDTQYF.

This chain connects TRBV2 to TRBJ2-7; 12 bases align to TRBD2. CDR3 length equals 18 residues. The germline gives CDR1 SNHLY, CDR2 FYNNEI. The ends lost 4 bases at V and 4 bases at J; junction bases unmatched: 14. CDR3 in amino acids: CASSVTSGSIRNYYEQYF. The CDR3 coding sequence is TGTGCCAGCAGTGTGACTAGCGGGAGTATACGTAATTATTACGAGCAGTACTTC.

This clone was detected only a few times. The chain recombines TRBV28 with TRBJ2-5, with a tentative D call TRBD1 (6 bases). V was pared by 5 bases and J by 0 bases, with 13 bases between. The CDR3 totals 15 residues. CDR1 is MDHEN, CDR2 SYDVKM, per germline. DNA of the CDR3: TGTGCCAGCAGTATAAACAGGGAGTACCAAGAGACCCAGTACTTC. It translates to CASSINREYQETQYF. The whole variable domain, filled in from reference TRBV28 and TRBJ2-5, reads DVKVTQSSRYLVKRTGEKVFLECVQDMDHENMFWYRQDPGLGLRLIYFSYDVKMKEKGDIPEGYSVSREKKERFSLILESASTNQTSMYLCASSINREYQETQYFGPGTRLLVL.

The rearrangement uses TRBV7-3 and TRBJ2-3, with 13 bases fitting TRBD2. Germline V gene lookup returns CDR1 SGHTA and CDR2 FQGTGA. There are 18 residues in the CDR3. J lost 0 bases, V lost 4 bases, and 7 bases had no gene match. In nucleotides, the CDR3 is TGTGCCAGCAGCTCGAGGGGACTAGCGGGAAGAAGCACAGATACGCAGTATTTT. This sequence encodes CASSSRGLAGRSTDTQYF.

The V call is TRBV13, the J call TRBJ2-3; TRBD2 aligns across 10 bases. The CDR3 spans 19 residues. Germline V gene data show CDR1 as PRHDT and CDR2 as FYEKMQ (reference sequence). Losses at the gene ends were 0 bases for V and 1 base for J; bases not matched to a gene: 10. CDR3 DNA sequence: TGTGCCAGCAGCTTAGGCCTAGCGGGAGTCCTGGGGGGCACAGATACGCAGTATTTT. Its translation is CASSLGLAGVLGGTDTQYF.

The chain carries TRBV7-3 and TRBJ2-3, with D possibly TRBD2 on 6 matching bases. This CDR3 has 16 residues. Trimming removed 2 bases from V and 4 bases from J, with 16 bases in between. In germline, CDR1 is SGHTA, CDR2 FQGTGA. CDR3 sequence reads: CASSLSRDPGADTQYF. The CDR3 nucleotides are TGTGCCAGCAGCTTATCGCGGGACCCCGGGGCAGATACGCAGTATTTT.

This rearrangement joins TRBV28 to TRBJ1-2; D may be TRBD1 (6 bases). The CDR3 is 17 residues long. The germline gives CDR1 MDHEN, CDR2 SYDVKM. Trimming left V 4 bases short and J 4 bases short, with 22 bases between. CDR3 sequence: CASSSYSTGTKGYGYTF. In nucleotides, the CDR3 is TGTGCCAGCAGTTCCTACTCGACAGGTACTAAGGGCTATGGCTACACCTTC.

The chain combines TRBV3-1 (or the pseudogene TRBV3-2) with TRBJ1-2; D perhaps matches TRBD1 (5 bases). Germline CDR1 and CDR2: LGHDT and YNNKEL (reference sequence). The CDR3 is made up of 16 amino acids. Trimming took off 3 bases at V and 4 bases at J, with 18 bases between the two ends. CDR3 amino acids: CASSQTTETELYGYTF. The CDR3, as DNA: TGTGCCAGCAGCCAGACGACAGAGACCGAACTCTATGGCTACACCTTC.

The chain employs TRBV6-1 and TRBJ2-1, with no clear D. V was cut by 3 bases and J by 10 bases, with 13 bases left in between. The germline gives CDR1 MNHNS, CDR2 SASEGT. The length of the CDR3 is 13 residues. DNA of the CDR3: TGTGCCAGCAGTGATTCAGGCCTCAGGGAGCAGTTCTTC. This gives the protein CASSDSGLREQFF.

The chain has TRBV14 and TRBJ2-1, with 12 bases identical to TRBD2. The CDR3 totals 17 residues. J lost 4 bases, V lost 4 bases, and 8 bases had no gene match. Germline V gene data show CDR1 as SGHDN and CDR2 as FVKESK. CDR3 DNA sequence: TGTGCCAGCAGCCGACGAACTAGCGGGAGGACATACAATGAGCAGTTCTTC. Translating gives CASSRRTSGRTYNEQFF.

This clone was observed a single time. For the CDR3, the DNA is TGTGCCAGCAGCCTCGACTTAGCGGGAGAGGTTGAGCAGTTCTTC. Amino acids: CASSLDLAGEVEQFF. This chain links TRBV11-2 with TRBJ2-1; TRBD2 matches 9 bases. This CDR3 spans 15 amino acids. Germline V gene lookup returns CDR1 SGHAT and CDR2 FQNNGV. Trimming removed 5 bases from V and 9 bases from J; junction bases left unmatched: 11.

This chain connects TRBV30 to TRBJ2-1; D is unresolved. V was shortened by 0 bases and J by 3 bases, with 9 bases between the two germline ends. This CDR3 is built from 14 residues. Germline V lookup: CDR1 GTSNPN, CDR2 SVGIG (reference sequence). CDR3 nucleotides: TGTGCCTGGAGTGTCTTGCGGCTCTACAATGAGCAGTTCTTC. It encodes CAWSVLRLYNEQFF.

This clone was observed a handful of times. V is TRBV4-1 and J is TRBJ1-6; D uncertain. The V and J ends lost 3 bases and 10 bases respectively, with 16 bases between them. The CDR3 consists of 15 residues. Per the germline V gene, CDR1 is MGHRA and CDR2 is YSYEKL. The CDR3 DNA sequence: TGCGCCAGCAGCCAGGTGGATGCGGGCGAATCACCCCTCCACTTT. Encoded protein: CASSQVDAGESPLHF.

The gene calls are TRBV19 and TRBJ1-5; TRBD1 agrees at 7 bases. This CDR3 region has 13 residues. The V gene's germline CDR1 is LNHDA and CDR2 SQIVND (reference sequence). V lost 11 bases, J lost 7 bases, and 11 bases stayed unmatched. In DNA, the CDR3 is TGTGCCTCCCTTGAGGCAGGGGGGCAGCCCCAGCATTTT. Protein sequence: CASLEAGGQPQHF. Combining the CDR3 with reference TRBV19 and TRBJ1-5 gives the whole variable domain DGGITQSPKYLFRKEGQNVTLSCEQNLNHDAMYWYRQDPGQGLRLIYYSQIVNDFQKGDIAEGYSVSREKKESFPLTVTSAQKNPTAFYLCASLEAGGQPQHFGDGTRLSIL.

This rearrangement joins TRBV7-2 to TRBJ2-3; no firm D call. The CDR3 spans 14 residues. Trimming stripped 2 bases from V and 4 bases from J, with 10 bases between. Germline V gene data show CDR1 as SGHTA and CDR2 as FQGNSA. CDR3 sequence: CASSLPIVSDTQYF. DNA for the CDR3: TGTGCCAGCAGCTTACCAATAGTATCAGATACGCAGTATTTT.

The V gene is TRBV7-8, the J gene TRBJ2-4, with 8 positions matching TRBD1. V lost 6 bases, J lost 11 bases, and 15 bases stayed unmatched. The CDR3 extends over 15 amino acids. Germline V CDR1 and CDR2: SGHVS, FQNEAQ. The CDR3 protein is CASRLTGEREGVQYF. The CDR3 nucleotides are TGTGCCAGCAGGTTGACAGGGGAACGTGAGGGGGTTCAGTACTTC.

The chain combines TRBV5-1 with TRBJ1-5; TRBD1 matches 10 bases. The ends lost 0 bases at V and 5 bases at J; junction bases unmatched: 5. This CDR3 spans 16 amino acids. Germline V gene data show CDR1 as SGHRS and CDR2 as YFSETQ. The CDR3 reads CASSLGDRGQDQPQHF. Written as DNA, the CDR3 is TGCGCCAGCAGCTTGGGTGACAGGGGGCAGGATCAGCCCCAGCATTTT.

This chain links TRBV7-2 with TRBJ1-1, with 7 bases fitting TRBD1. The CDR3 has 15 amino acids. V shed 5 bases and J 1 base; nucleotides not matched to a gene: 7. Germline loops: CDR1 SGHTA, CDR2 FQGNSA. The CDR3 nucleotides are TGTGCCAGCAGCCCCCGCAGGGGGGAGAACACTGAAGCTTTCTTT. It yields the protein CASSPRRGENTEAFF.

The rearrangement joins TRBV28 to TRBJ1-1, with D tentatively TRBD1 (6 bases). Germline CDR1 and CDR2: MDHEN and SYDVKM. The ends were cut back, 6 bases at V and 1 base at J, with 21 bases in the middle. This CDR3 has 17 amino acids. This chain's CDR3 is CASRPGGPAYSNTEAFF. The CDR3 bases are TGTGCCAGCAGGCCGGGGGGCCCAGCATATTCGAACACTGAAGCTTTCTTT.

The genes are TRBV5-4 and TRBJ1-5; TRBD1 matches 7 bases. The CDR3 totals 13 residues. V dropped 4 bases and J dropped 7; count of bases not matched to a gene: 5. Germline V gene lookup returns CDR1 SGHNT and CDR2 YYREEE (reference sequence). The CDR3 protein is CASSRTGEQPQHF. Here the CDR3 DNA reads TGTGCCAGCAGCAGAACAGGGGAACAGCCCCAGCATTTT.

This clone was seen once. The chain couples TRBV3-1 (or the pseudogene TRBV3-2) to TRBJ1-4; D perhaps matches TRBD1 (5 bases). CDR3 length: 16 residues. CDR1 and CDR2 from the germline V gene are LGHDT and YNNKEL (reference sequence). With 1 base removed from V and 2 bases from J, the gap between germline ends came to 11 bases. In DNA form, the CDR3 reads TGTGCCAGCAGCCAAGTTGGAGGGGCGACTAATGAAAAACTGTTTTTT. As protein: CASSQVGGATNEKLFF.

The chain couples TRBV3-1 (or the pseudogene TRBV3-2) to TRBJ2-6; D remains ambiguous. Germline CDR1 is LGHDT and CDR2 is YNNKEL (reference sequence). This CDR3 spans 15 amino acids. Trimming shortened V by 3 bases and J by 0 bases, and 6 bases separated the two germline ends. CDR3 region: CASSHLGSGANVLTF. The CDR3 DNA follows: TGTGCCAGCAGCCACCTCGGCTCTGGGGCCAACGTCCTGACTTTC.